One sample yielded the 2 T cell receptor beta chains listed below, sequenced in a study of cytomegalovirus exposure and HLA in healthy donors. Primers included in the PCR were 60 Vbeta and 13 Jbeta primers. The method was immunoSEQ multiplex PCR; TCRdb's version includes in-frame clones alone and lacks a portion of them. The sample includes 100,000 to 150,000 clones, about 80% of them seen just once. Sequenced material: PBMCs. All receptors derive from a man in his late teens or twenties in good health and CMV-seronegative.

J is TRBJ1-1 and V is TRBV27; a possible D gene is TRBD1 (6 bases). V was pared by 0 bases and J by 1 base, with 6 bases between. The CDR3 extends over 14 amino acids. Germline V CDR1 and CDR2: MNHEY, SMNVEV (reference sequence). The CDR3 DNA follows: TGTGCCAGCAGTTTATCCAGGGGGAACACTGAAGCTTTCTTT. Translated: CASSLSRGNTEAFF.

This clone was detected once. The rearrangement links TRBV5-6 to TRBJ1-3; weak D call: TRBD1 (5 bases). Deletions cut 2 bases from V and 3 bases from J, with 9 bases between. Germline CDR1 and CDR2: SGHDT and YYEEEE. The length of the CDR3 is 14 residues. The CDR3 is CASSFGQVGNTIYF. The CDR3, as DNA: TGTGCCAGCAGCTTCGGACAAGTTGGAAACACCATATATTTT.